These 27 T cell receptor beta chains share one sample of origin, sequenced in a study of blood T cells in healthy people across ages. Through a sample-barcoded 5' primer and a J-beta primer mix, a second PCR was run for about 6 to 11 cycles. A single record per CDR3 protein comes from TCRdb applying MiXCR to the 5' RACE reads. The sample lists about 780,000 distinct CDR3 sequences; 46% were seen once. Sequenced sample: blood. The receptors originated from a man aged 80 or over in good health.

This clonotype is a singleton in its sample. This chain links TRBV7-3 with TRBJ2-3, with D possibly matching TRBD2 (6 bases). Germline CDR1 reads SGHTA; CDR2 reads FQGTGA. The CDR3 is made up of 16 amino acids. Between the trimmed V and J ends, which lost 0 bases and 3 bases, there was a span of 13 bases. The CDR3 DNA is TGTGCCAGCAGCTTAACGTCTAGCGTGGGAACAGATACGCAGTATTTT. Its translation: CASSLTSSVGTDTQYF. The full variable domain, completed using reference TRBV7-3 and TRBJ2-3, is GAGVSQTPSNKVTEKGKYVELRCDPISGHTALYWYRQSLGQGPEFLIYFQGTGAADDSGLPNDRFFAVRPEGSVSTLKIQRTERGDSAVYLCASSLTSSVGTDTQYFGPGTRLTVL.

The rearrangement joins TRBV20-1 to TRBJ1-5; D is undetermined. The CDR3 totals 12 residues. Trimming pared 5 bases from V and 4 bases from J, leaving 9 bases between. Germline V gene data show CDR1 as DFQATT and CDR2 as SNEGSKA (reference sequence). CDR3: CSADDGNQPQHF. The CDR3 DNA is TGCAGTGCTGATGACGGGAATCAGCCCCAGCATTTT.

The CDR3 region has the DNA TGCAGTGCTAGAGCTTGGGCTAGCGGGGGGGGCGGCCAAGAGACCCAGTACTTC. It specifies CSARAWASGGGGQETQYF. The chain is built from TRBV20-1 and TRBJ2-5; 12 bases align to TRBD2. Per germline, CDR1 DFQATT and CDR2 SNEGSKA (reference sequence). The CDR3 is 18 residues long. The ends lost 1 base at V and 1 base at J; junction bases unmatched: 10.

The chain carries TRBV30 and TRBJ2-5; 7 bases match TRBD1. Gene TRBJ2-7 matches the end of the DNA better, so the J call may be wrong. Per germline, CDR1 GTSNPN and CDR2 SVGIG (reference sequence). This CDR3 contains 13 residues. The CDR3 coding sequence is TGTGCCTGGAACCGGGACAGAACCTACGAGCAGTACTTC. It translates to CAWNRDRTYEQYF.

The rearrangement joins TRBV28 to TRBJ2-5; TRBD1 might be the D (6 bases). The J call may be incorrect, as the DNA end agrees better with TRBJ2-7. The germline V gene encodes CDR1 MDHEN and CDR2 SYDVKM. The CDR3 is 14 residues long. CDR3 DNA: TGTGCCAGCAGTTCCCATGGACAGCAATACGAGCAGTACTTC. This encodes CASSSHGQQYEQYF.

The rearrangement links TRBV5-1 to TRBJ2-7; either TRBD1 or TRBD2 may supply D (5 bases each). The V end was cut by 7 bases, the J end by 2 bases, with 19 bases between. The CDR3 runs to 15 residues. Germline CDR1 SGHRS, CDR2 YFSETQ. In DNA form, the CDR3 reads TGCGCCAGCTGCCCCCGGGACGGACTCCCCTACGAGCAGTACTTC. The encoded protein is CASCPRDGLPYEQYF.

V and J are TRBV7-2 and TRBJ1-1, with D tentatively TRBD1 (5 bases). Trimming cost V 0 bases and J 6 bases, with 11 bases left between them. There are 14 residues in the CDR3. Germline values: CDR1 SGHTA, CDR2 FQGNSA. The DNA of the CDR3 is TGTGCCAGCAGCTTAGCTCAGGGAGGCTCTGAAGCTTTCTTT. Translated, it gives CASSLAQGGSEAFF.

This clonotype was counted between two and nine times. This sequence joins TRBV4-2 and TRBJ2-1, with TRBD2 identical over 11 bases. The CDR3 runs to 19 residues. V shed 4 bases and J 0 bases; nucleotides not matched to a gene: 11. Germline V gives CDR1 LGHNA, CDR2 YNFKEQ. The CDR3 region is CASSLRASGGLGSYNEQFF. As DNA, the CDR3 is TGTGCCAGCAGCCTCAGGGCTAGCGGGGGGCTGGGCTCCTACAATGAGCAGTTCTTC.

The CDR3 nucleotides are TGCAGCGTTGAAGGGTTTCGAGACAGGGCCTTTGAGACCCAGTACTTC. Protein sequence: CSVEGFRDRAFETQYF. The chain joins TRBV29-1 to TRBJ2-5, with TRBD1 identical over 7 bases. In germline, CDR1 is SQVTM, CDR2 ANQGSEA. The V and J ends lost 1 base and 5 bases, in that order; junction bases with no gene match: 13. The length of the CDR3 is 16 residues.

This chain uses TRBV21-1 with TRBJ2-7; TRBD2, the D gene given by the table, was not confirmed from the DNA. TRBV21-1 is flagged as a pseudogene. This CDR3 has 20 amino acids. The CDR3 spells CASSNSRRPSGRAVSYEQYF. The CDR3 bases are TGTGCCAGCAGCAATTCCCGGCGGCCTAGCGGGAGGGCCGTTTCCTACGAGCAGTACTTC.

This clonotype appeared a few times. V gene TRBV6-6 combines with J gene TRBJ2-3; 12 nucleotides align to TRBD2. Germline V gene lookup returns CDR1 MNHNY and CDR2 SVGAGI (reference sequence). The ends lost 8 bases at V and 5 bases at J; junction bases unmatched: 8. This CDR3 region has 15 residues. CDR3 amino acids: CASRLLGLAGDTQYF. As DNA, the CDR3 is TGTGCCAGCCGCCTCCTGGGACTAGCGGGAGATACGCAGTATTTT.

At least ten counts were recorded for this clonotype. CDR3 region: CASSVGRGYGKGETQYF. The CDR3 coding sequence is TGTGCCAGCAGCGTGGGGCGGGGGTACGGGAAGGGAGAGACCCAGTACTTC. The V call is TRBV9, the J call TRBJ2-5; TRBD2 aligns across 7 bases. Losses at the gene ends were 2 bases for V and 4 bases for J; bases not matched to a gene: 14. CDR3 length: 17 residues. Per germline, CDR1 SGDLS and CDR2 YYNGEE.

This clonotype was counted between two and nine times. The CDR3 protein is CASGLAPESEAFF. DNA of the CDR3: TGCGCCAGCGGCCTAGCGCCGGAGTCTGAAGCTTTCTTT. The genes are TRBV5-1 and TRBJ1-1, with D unresolved. V was cut by 7 bases and J by 6 bases, with 16 bases left in between. CDR1 and CDR2 from the germline V gene are SGHRS and YFSETQ. This CDR3 is 13 amino acids long.

The chain is built from TRBV29-1 and TRBJ2-2; D is unresolved. V was cut by 3 bases and J by 1 base, with 9 bases left in between. Germline lookup yields CDR1 SQVTM and CDR2 ANQGSEA. This CDR3 region has 14 residues. CDR3 sequence reads: CSVDGGGNTGELFF. CDR3 nucleotide sequence: TGCAGCGTTGATGGCGGCGGGAACACCGGGGAGCTGTTTTTT.

The V gene is TRBV20-1, the J gene TRBJ1-1; unclear D gene. V was cut by 3 bases and J by 3 bases, with 11 bases left in between. Germline-derived CDR1 and CDR2 are DFQATT and SNEGSKA (reference sequence). The CDR3 is made up of 13 amino acids. This CDR3 is CSASQQVDTEAFF. Here the CDR3 DNA reads TGCAGTGCTAGTCAGCAGGTGGACACTGAAGCTTTCTTT.

The CDR3, as DNA: TGTGCCAGCAGTGGCAGGTGGGGGGAGCTGTTTTTT. Its protein product is CASSGRWGELFF. The chain combines TRBV25-1 with TRBJ2-2; D ambiguous. CDR3 length: 12 residues. V dropped 4 bases and J dropped 8 bases, with 8 bases sitting between them. Germline CDR1 reads MGHDK; CDR2 reads SYGVNS.

The rearrangement links TRBV20-1 to TRBJ2-5, with 10 bases lining up with TRBD1. The CDR3 sequence is 15 residues long. Germline V lookup: CDR1 DFQATT, CDR2 SNEGSKA (reference sequence). V shed 5 bases and J 7 bases; nucleotides not matched to a gene: 13. CDR3 loop: CSAFYATGGKGTQYF. In DNA form, the CDR3 reads TGCAGTGCTTTTTACGCGACAGGGGGCAAAGGGACCCAGTACTTC.

Details on this clonotype: The CDR3 ends on some other residue instead of the conserved phenylalanine or tryptophan, so this is likely a read error. The CDR3 DNA reads TGCGCCAGCAGCCCGTATAGCGGGAGTTACGAGCAGTACATC. This translates into CASSPYSGSYEQYI. The V gene is TRBV5-1, the J gene TRBJ2-7, with 9 positions matching TRBD2. This CDR3 has 14 amino acids. Looked up from germline, CDR1 is SGHRS and CDR2 is YFSETQ. Trimming removed 4 bases from V and 4 bases from J; junction bases left unmatched: 6.

The chain is built from TRBV20-1 and TRBJ2-1, with D tentatively TRBD1 (7 bases). Deletions cut 6 bases from V and 1 base from J, with 10 bases between. There are 13 residues in the CDR3. The germline CDR1 and CDR2 sequences are DFQATT and SNEGSKA (reference sequence). The CDR3 nucleotides read TGCAGTGCGGCAGGGGGGTCCTACAATGAGCAGTTCTTC. As protein: CSAAGGSYNEQFF.

The V and J genes are TRBV4-2 and TRBJ2-3; 8 bases line up with TRBD2. Germline values: CDR1 LGHNA, CDR2 YNFKEQ. The ends lost 1 base at V and 2 bases at J; junction bases unmatched: 5. CDR3 size: 16 residues. CDR3 sequence (DNA): TGTGCCAGCAGCCAAGCCGGGACTAGACTCACAGATACGCAGTATTTT. Its protein is CASSQAGTRLTDTQYF.

This chain joins TRBV29-1 and TRBJ2-1; the match to TRBD2 covers 9 bases. The CDR3 is 12 amino acids. The V segment lost 4 bases and the J segment 7 bases; nucleotides outside the gene matches: 2. The germline CDR1 and CDR2 sequences are SQVTM and ANQGSEA. The CDR3: CSVVAGVNEQFF. CDR3 DNA sequence: TGCAGCGTTGTAGCGGGAGTTAATGAGCAGTTCTTC.

This clonotype was seen only a few times. The V and J genes are TRBV20-1 and TRBJ1-2, with TRBD1 matching over 7 bases. The ends lost 1 base at V and 4 bases at J; junction bases unmatched: 3. The CDR3 spans 13 residues. Germline V gene data show CDR1 as DFQATT and CDR2 as SNEGSKA (reference sequence). DNA of the CDR3: TGCAGTGCTAGAGCGACAGGGACCTATGGCTACACCTTC. Protein product: CSARATGTYGYTF.

This clonotype was counted a few times. The chain is built from TRBV4-1 and TRBJ2-1, with D tentatively TRBD1 or TRBD2 (6 bases each). The V and J ends lost 0 bases and 8 bases respectively, with 14 bases between them. Looked up from germline, CDR1 is MGHRA and CDR2 is YSYEKL. This CDR3 has 15 residues. As DNA, the CDR3 is TGCGCCAGCAGCCAAGACGAGGGGGGAGTCGATGAGCAGTTCTTC. This encodes CASSQDEGGVDEQFF.

V usage is TRBV20-1 and J usage is TRBJ2-5; 10 positions match TRBD2. The germline CDR1 and CDR2 sequences are DFQATT and SNEGSKA (reference sequence). The V segment lost 4 bases and the J segment 3 bases; nucleotides outside the gene matches: 2. The CDR3 runs to 13 residues. This CDR3 reads CSANGLAEETQYF. CDR3 coding DNA: TGCAGTGCTAACGGACTAGCGGAAGAGACCCAGTACTTC.

V and J are TRBV29-1 and TRBJ2-2, with 7 bases matching TRBD2. Trimming cost V 6 bases and J 1 base; bases outside gene matches: 2. The CDR3 sequence is 13 residues long. Germline V lookup: CDR1 SQVTM, CDR2 ANQGSEA. The CDR3 loop reads CSVGTMNTGELFF. The CDR3 DNA sequence: TGCAGCGTCGGGACTATGAACACCGGGGAGCTGTTTTTT.

This clonotype was seen a few times. The chain recombines TRBV12-3 or TRBV12-4 with TRBJ2-5, with 11 bases aligning to TRBD2. With 8 bases clipped from V and 3 bases from J, the junction kept 5 bases outside the gene matches. The CDR3 runs to 14 residues. The CDR3 sequence is CASGQTSGKETQYF. The CDR3 DNA reads TGTGCCAGCGGCCAGACTAGCGGGAAAGAGACCCAGTACTTC.

This clonotype was recorded at least ten times. The V gene is TRBV27, the J gene TRBJ2-1; D is uncertain. Trimming shortened V by 5 bases and J by 7 bases, and 12 bases separated the two germline ends. CDR1 is MNHEY, CDR2 SMNVEV, per germline (reference sequence). This CDR3 has 13 residues. The CDR3 here is CASSPVRGNEQFF. In DNA form, the CDR3 reads TGTGCCAGCAGTCCGGTGCGAGGTAATGAGCAGTTCTTC.